This T cell receptor (beta chain) was captured in a study of cytomegalovirus exposure and HLA in healthy donors. Produced via immunoSEQ multiplex PCR; TCRdb's table is partial and in-frame only. Among a few hundred thousand clones listed, 86% were seen once. Sequencing used PBMCs. The TCR originated in a woman younger than 35 in good health and CMV-seronegative.

DNA of the CDR3: TGTGCCAGCTCACCATCAGGACAGGGCGGGCAGTTCTTC. It specifies CASSPSGQGGQFF. The chain recombines TRBV18 with TRBJ2-1; TRBD1 matches 8 bases. This CDR3 region has 13 residues. After removal of 2 bases from V and 12 bases from J, the junction contained 6 bases not matched to a gene. CDR1 and CDR2 from the germline V gene are KGHSH and LQKENI.